This is a list of T cell receptor beta chains from one sample in a study of cytomegalovirus exposure and HLA in healthy donors. This table comes from immunoSEQ multiplex PCR, and its TCRdb copy is limited to in-frame clones, with some not included. The repertoire includes 130,000 or so clones, around 76% of them detected once, and around 7.2% sits in the top ten. Sequencing was done on a sample of PBMCs. The receptors derive from a male donor in good health and CMV-seronegative. Both conserved end residues are part of each CDR3. A D gene is named only where the DNA matches it firmly. Expanded clones are given a class, and other clones once, few, many or no size at all.

clone size: -
CDR3 length: 17
V gene: TRBV9
D gene: -
J gene: TRBJ2-3
CDR3 DNA: TGTGCCAGCAGTCTCAGTGCAGGAGGGCCTCCCACAGATACGCAGTATTTT
CDR3 protein: CASSLSAGGPPTDTQYF

clone size: -
CDR3 length: 16
V gene: TRBV7-3
D gene: TRBD2
J gene: TRBJ2-3
CDR3 DNA: TGTGCCAGCAGCTTTAGCGGGAGAGGAAGTACAGATACGCAGTATTTT
CDR3 protein: CASSFSGRGSTDTQYF

clone size: -
CDR3 length: 14
V gene: TRBV7-6
D gene: TRBD1
J gene: TRBJ2-1
CDR3 DNA: TGTGCCAGCAGCTTAGTAAACAGGGGCAATGAGCAGTTCTTC
CDR3 protein: CASSLVNRGNEQFF

clone size: once
CDR3 length: 17
V gene: TRBV14
D gene: TRBD2
J gene: TRBJ2-1
CDR3 DNA: TGTGCCAGCAGCTCTGGGACTAGCGGGAGCTCCTACAATGAGCAGTTCTTC
CDR3 protein: CASSSGTSGSSYNEQFF

clone size: few
CDR3 length: 15
V gene: TRBV5-5
D gene: TRBD1
J gene: TRBJ1-1
CDR3 DNA: TGTGCCAGCAGCTCCACAGGGGGCAGGAACACTGAAGCTTTCTTT
CDR3 protein: CASSSTGGRNTEAFF

clone size: -
CDR3 length: 14
V gene: TRBV11-2
D gene: TRBD1
J gene: TRBJ2-7
CDR3 DNA: TGTGCCAGCAGCCATGGACAGGGGCACTACGAGCAGTACTTC
CDR3 protein: CASSHGQGHYEQYF

clone size: -
CDR3 length: 16
V gene: TRBV18
D gene: TRBD1
J gene: TRBJ1-2
CDR3 DNA: TGTGCCAGCTCACCACTTTTAGGACAGGGATTTGGTGGCTACACCTTC
CDR3 protein: CASSPLLGQGFGGYTF

clone size: -
CDR3 length: 15
V gene: TRBV30
D gene: -
J gene: TRBJ2-7
CDR3 DNA: TGTGCCTGGAGTAAGGGGGTTATGGTATCCTACGAGCAGTACTTC
CDR3 protein: CAWSKGVMVSYEQYF

clone size: -
CDR3 length: 15
V gene: TRBV7-3
D gene: TRBD2
J gene: TRBJ2-1
CDR3 DNA: TGTGCCAGCAGCTTGACTAGCGGGGGAAACAATGAGCAGTTCTTC
CDR3 protein: CASSLTSGGNNEQFF

clone size: -
CDR3 length: 12
V gene: TRBV2
D gene: -
J gene: TRBJ2-7
CDR3 DNA: TGTGCCAGCTATTCGTCGGGAGTCGAGCAGTACTTC
CDR3 protein: CASYSSGVEQYF

clone size: few
CDR3 length: 18
V gene: TRBV30
D gene: TRBD2
J gene: TRBJ2-1
CDR3 DNA: TGTGCCTGGAGTGTAGATACTAGCGGGGGGGCAATGTGGAATGAGCAGTTCTTC
CDR3 protein: CAWSVDTSGGAMWNEQFF

clone size: -
CDR3 length: 14
V gene: TRBV28
D gene: -
J gene: TRBJ1-5
CDR3 DNA: TGTGCCAGCAGTTTAGCGGGGAACAATCAGCCCCAGCATTTT
CDR3 protein: CASSLAGNNQPQHF

clone size: -
CDR3 length: 16
V gene: TRBV7-2
D gene: TRBD2
J gene: TRBJ2-7
CDR3 DNA: TGTGCCAGCAGCCAAGACCGGACTAGCGGGATGTACGAGCAGTACTTC
CDR3 protein: CASSQDRTSGMYEQYF

clone size: few
CDR3 length: 16
V gene: TRBV5-1
D gene: TRBD2
J gene: TRBJ2-7
CDR3 DNA: TGCGCCAGCAGTTTTCGACTAGCGGGGGTCTCCTACGAGCAGTACTTC
CDR3 protein: CASSFRLAGVSYEQYF

clone size: -
CDR3 length: 21
V gene: TRBV7-8
D gene: TRBD2
J gene: TRBJ2-3
CDR3 DNA: TGTGCCAGCAGCTTAGGGTGGGAGAGACTAGCGGGAGGACTACACACAGATACGCAGTATTTT
CDR3 protein: CASSLGWERLAGGLHTDTQYF

clone size: -
CDR3 length: 16
V gene: TRBV6-6
D gene: -
J gene: TRBJ2-3
CDR3 DNA: TGTGCCAGCAAAAAGTCTGGCCAGTCTAGCACAGATACGCAGTATTTT
CDR3 protein: CASKKSGQSSTDTQYF

clone size: -
CDR3 length: 19
V gene: TRBV4-1
D gene: TRBD1
J gene: TRBJ2-6
CDR3 DNA: TGCGCCAGCAGCCAAGAGGAGGAGACAGGGGGCGCTGGGGCCAACGTCCTGACTTTC
CDR3 protein: CASSQEEETGGAGANVLTF

clone size: few
CDR3 length: 20
V gene: TRBV4-1
D gene: TRBD1
J gene: TRBJ2-4
CDR3 DNA: TGCGCCAGCAGCCAAGTATTCGGCCGGGACAGGGGTAAAATGGGTACCATTCAGTACTTC
CDR3 protein: CASSQVFGRDRGKMGTIQYF

clone size: -
CDR3 length: 14
V gene: TRBV7-2
D gene: -
J gene: TRBJ2-7
CDR3 DNA: TGTGCCAGCAGCTTTAACCAGGGTTCCTACGAGCAGTACTTC
CDR3 protein: CASSFNQGSYEQYF

clone size: -
CDR3 length: 14
V gene: TRBV7-6
D gene: -
J gene: TRBJ2-5
CDR3 DNA: TGTGCCAGCAGAGAGCGGGCGGGACAAGAGACCCAGTACTTC
CDR3 protein: CASRERAGQETQYF

clone size: -
CDR3 length: 16
V gene: TRBV13
D gene: TRBD2
J gene: TRBJ2-1
CDR3 DNA: TGTGCCAGCAGGTCGGGGGGGGCTAGCGGGAGCAATGAGCAGTTCTTC
CDR3 protein: CASRSGGASGSNEQFF

clone size: once
CDR3 length: 14
V gene: TRBV19
D gene: -
J gene: TRBJ1-5
CDR3 DNA: TGTGCCAGTACCAATGGACAACTCAATCAGCCCCAGCATTTT
CDR3 protein: CASTNGQLNQPQHF

clone size: -
CDR3 length: 15
V gene: TRBV11-2
D gene: -
J gene: TRBJ2-5
CDR3 DNA: TGTGCCAGCAGCTTCGGGGAGAGGCAACAAGAGACCCAGTACTTC
CDR3 protein: CASSFGERQQETQYF

clone size: -
CDR3 length: 17
V gene: TRBV7-6
D gene: -
J gene: TRBJ2-7
CDR3 DNA: TGTGCCAGCAGCCCTGACTTAGGATCGGGAGAACTGGGCGAGCAGTACTTC
CDR3 protein: CASSPDLGSGELGEQYF

clone size: -
CDR3 length: 15
V gene: TRBV6-1
D gene: TRBD1
J gene: TRBJ2-7
CDR3 DNA: TGTGCCAGCAGTGAGGCCCCGGGACAGGTATTCGAGCAGTACTTC
CDR3 protein: CASSEAPGQVFEQYF

clone size: -
CDR3 length: 14
V gene: TRBV28
D gene: -
J gene: TRBJ1-5
CDR3 DNA: TGTGCCAGCAGTTTGTCAGGGCCCAATCAGCCCCAGCATTTT
CDR3 protein: CASSLSGPNQPQHF

clone size: -
CDR3 length: 14
V gene: TRBV19
D gene: -
J gene: TRBJ2-5
CDR3 DNA: TGTGCCAACCAATATAGGGGGATTCGGGAGACCCAGTACTTC
CDR3 protein: CANQYRGIRETQYF

clone size: -
CDR3 length: 16
V gene: TRBV5-1
D gene: TRBD1
J gene: TRBJ1-4
CDR3 DNA: TGCGCCAGCAGACGCAGACCGGGACAGGGAGATGAAAAACTGTTTTTT
CDR3 protein: CASRRRPGQGDEKLFF

clone size: -
CDR3 length: 15
V gene: TRBV30
D gene: TRBD2
J gene: TRBJ2-1
CDR3 DNA: TGTGCCTGGGGGAGACTAGCGGGAGATTGGGTTGAGCAGTTCTTC
CDR3 protein: CAWGRLAGDWVEQFF

clone size: -
CDR3 length: 16
V gene: TRBV9
D gene: TRBD1
J gene: TRBJ2-1
CDR3 DNA: TGTGCCGGCGCACAGGGGGCGATCAGTAGCGCGCGAGAGCAGTTCTTC
CDR3 protein: CAGAQGAISSAREQFF

clone size: once
CDR3 length: 14
V gene: TRBV7-9
D gene: TRBD1
J gene: TRBJ1-6
CDR3 DNA: TGTTCCAGCAGCTCGGACAGGTATAATTCACCCCTCCACTTT
CDR3 protein: CSSSSDRYNSPLHF

clone size: -
CDR3 length: 14
V gene: TRBV2
D gene: TRBD1
J gene: TRBJ1-1
CDR3 DNA: TGTGCCAGCAGTGAGACAGGGGGGGCGACTGAAGCTTTCTTT
CDR3 protein: CASSETGGATEAFF

clone size: -
CDR3 length: 14
V gene: TRBV27
D gene: -
J gene: TRBJ2-7
CDR3 DNA: TGTGCCAGCAGCCCCGGGGACACCTCCTACGAGCAGTACTTC
CDR3 protein: CASSPGDTSYEQYF

clone size: -
CDR3 length: 17
V gene: TRBV7-2
D gene: TRBD1
J gene: TRBJ1-4
CDR3 DNA: TGTGCCAGCAGCCCCGGGACAGGGAGGATGGCTAATGAAAAACTGTTTTTT
CDR3 protein: CASSPGTGRMANEKLFF

clone size: -
CDR3 length: 14
V gene: TRBV6-1
D gene: -
J gene: TRBJ2-3
CDR3 DNA: TGTGCCAGCAGTGAACCCGGGAGCACAGATACGCAGTATTTT
CDR3 protein: CASSEPGSTDTQYF

clone size: -
CDR3 length: 15
V gene: TRBV7-6
D gene: -
J gene: TRBJ1-1
CDR3 DNA: TGTGCCAGCAGCTTAGCGGATGGGGGGGGGACTGAAGCTTTCTTT
CDR3 protein: CASSLADGGGTEAFF

clone size: once
CDR3 length: 16
V gene: TRBV4-1
D gene: -
J gene: TRBJ1-6
CDR3 DNA: TGCGCCAGCAGCCAAGCCTGGGCTGGCTATAATTCACCCCTCCACTTT
CDR3 protein: CASSQAWAGYNSPLHF

clone size: -
CDR3 length: 17
V gene: TRBV28
D gene: TRBD1
J gene: TRBJ1-6
CDR3 DNA: TGTGCCAGCAGTACCGAGGGACAGCCTAGGGGGTCTGGACCCCTCCACTTT
CDR3 protein: CASSTEGQPRGSGPLHF

clone size: -
CDR3 length: 16
V gene: TRBV5-6
D gene: TRBD2
J gene: TRBJ2-3
CDR3 DNA: TGTGCCAGCAGCTTGGGCCCTAGCGGGAAGACAGATACGCAGTATTTT
CDR3 protein: CASSLGPSGKTDTQYF

clone size: -
CDR3 length: 15
V gene: TRBV29-1
D gene: TRBD1
J gene: TRBJ1-3
CDR3 DNA: TGCAGCGTTGAAGATGCCGGGACAGATGGAAACACCATATATTTT
CDR3 protein: CSVEDAGTDGNTIYF

clone size: -
CDR3 length: 12
V gene: TRBV7-9
D gene: -
J gene: TRBJ1-1
CDR3 DNA: TGTGCCAGCAGCTTAGGACAGGAAGAAGCTTTCTTT
CDR3 protein: CASSLGQEEAFF

clone size: -
CDR3 length: 15
V gene: TRBV5-1
D gene: TRBD2
J gene: TRBJ2-1
CDR3 DNA: TGCGCCAGCAGCTTGGGACTAGCGGGACTCAATGAGCAGTTCTTC
CDR3 protein: CASSLGLAGLNEQFF

clone size: -
CDR3 length: 17
V gene: TRBV7-2
D gene: -
J gene: TRBJ2-2
CDR3 DNA: TGTGCCAGCAGCTTAGTAGGCCCTAGCCGAAACACCGGGGAGCTGTTTTTT
CDR3 protein: CASSLVGPSRNTGELFF

clone size: -
CDR3 length: 15
V gene: TRBV4-3
D gene: TRBD1
J gene: TRBJ1-2
CDR3 DNA: TGCGCCAGCAGCCAAGCTTCTGGACAGGGGTATGGCTACACCTTC
CDR3 protein: CASSQASGQGYGYTF

clone size: -
CDR3 length: 14
V gene: TRBV18
D gene: -
J gene: TRBJ1-1
CDR3 DNA: TGTGCCAGCTCACCCGGACAGCTGAACACTGAAGCTTTCTTT
CDR3 protein: CASSPGQLNTEAFF

clone size: -
CDR3 length: 17
V gene: TRBV9
D gene: TRBD2
J gene: TRBJ2-2
CDR3 DNA: TGTGCCAGCAGCACTCGACTAGCGGGGGGGGACACCGGGGAGCTGTTTTTT
CDR3 protein: CASSTRLAGGDTGELFF

clone size: -
CDR3 length: 13
V gene: TRBV5-1
D gene: -
J gene: TRBJ1-2
CDR3 DNA: TGCGCCAGCAGCTTGGATTTGGGCCGCGGCTACACCTTC
CDR3 protein: CASSLDLGRGYTF

clone size: -
CDR3 length: 16
V gene: TRBV28
D gene: TRBD2
J gene: TRBJ2-5
CDR3 DNA: TGTGCCAGCAGCTTTATGGGCGGGAGGCGGTTGGAGACCCAGTACTTC
CDR3 protein: CASSFMGGRRLETQYF

clone size: once
CDR3 length: 18
V gene: TRBV5-1
D gene: TRBD2
J gene: TRBJ2-7
CDR3 DNA: TGCGCCAGCAGCCCCCGGACTAGCGGGGGCCGGAGCTCCTACGAGCAGTACTTC
CDR3 protein: CASSPRTSGGRSSYEQYF

clone size: -
CDR3 length: 15
V gene: TRBV7-3
D gene: -
J gene: TRBJ2-1
CDR3 DNA: TGTGCCAGCAGATCCTCTCTCCTCGGCGGCGATGAGCAGTTCTTC
CDR3 protein: CASRSSLLGGDEQFF

clone size: -
CDR3 length: 14
V gene: TRBV11-1
D gene: TRBD2
J gene: TRBJ2-3
CDR3 DNA: TGTGCCAGCAGGATAGCGGGGGGCCGCCATACGCAGTATTTT
CDR3 protein: CASRIAGGRHTQYF

clone size: -
CDR3 length: 15
V gene: TRBV5-1
D gene: TRBD1
J gene: TRBJ2-2
CDR3 DNA: TGCGCCAGCAGAACCGGGACAGCGAACACCGGGGAGCTGTTTTTT
CDR3 protein: CASRTGTANTGELFF

clone size: -
CDR3 length: 16
V gene: TRBV5-6
D gene: TRBD2
J gene: TRBJ2-3
CDR3 DNA: TGTGCCAGCAGCTCCTGGACTAGCGGGATTACAGATACGCAGTATTTT
CDR3 protein: CASSSWTSGITDTQYF

clone size: -
CDR3 length: 14
V gene: TRBV28
D gene: -
J gene: TRBJ1-2
CDR3 DNA: TGTGCCAGCAGTTTTAACAGGGTACTGGATGGCTACACCTTC
CDR3 protein: CASSFNRVLDGYTF

clone size: -
CDR3 length: 15
V gene: TRBV28
D gene: -
J gene: TRBJ2-1
CDR3 DNA: TGTGCCAGCAGCCCCACCCGCACGGGGGACAATGAGCAGTTCTTC
CDR3 protein: CASSPTRTGDNEQFF

clone size: -
CDR3 length: 15
V gene: TRBV4-1
D gene: -
J gene: TRBJ2-3
CDR3 DNA: TGCGCCAGCAGCCAAGTAGGCAGGGGCTCAGATACGCAGTATTTT
CDR3 protein: CASSQVGRGSDTQYF

clone size: -
CDR3 length: 18
V gene: TRBV7-9
D gene: -
J gene: TRBJ1-6
CDR3 DNA: TGTGCCAGCAGCTTAGTCAGGGGATTGGACTGGAGAAATTCACCCCTCCACTTT
CDR3 protein: CASSLVRGLDWRNSPLHF

clone size: few
CDR3 length: 14
V gene: TRBV28
D gene: TRBD1
J gene: TRBJ2-2
CDR3 DNA: TGTGCCAGCAGGGACAGGGGCCACACCGGGGAGCTGTTTTTT
CDR3 protein: CASRDRGHTGELFF

clone size: -
CDR3 length: 14
V gene: TRBV27
D gene: -
J gene: TRBJ1-1
CDR3 DNA: TGTGCCAGGTTCAAGCCCACGTTGAACACTGAAGCTTTCTTT
CDR3 protein: CARFKPTLNTEAFF